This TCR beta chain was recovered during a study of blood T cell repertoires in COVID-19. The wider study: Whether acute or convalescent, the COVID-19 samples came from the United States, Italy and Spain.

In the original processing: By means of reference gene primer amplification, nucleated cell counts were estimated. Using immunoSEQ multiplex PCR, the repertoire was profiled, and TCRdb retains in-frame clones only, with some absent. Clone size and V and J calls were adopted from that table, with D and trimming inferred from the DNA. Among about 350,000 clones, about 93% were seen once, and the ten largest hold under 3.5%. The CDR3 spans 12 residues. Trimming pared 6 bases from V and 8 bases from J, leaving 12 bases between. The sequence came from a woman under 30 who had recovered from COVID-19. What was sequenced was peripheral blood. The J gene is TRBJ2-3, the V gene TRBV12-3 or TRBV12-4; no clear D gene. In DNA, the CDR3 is TGTGCCAGCAGCCCAGATGCAGGTACGCAGTATTTT. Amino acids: CASSPDAGTQYF.